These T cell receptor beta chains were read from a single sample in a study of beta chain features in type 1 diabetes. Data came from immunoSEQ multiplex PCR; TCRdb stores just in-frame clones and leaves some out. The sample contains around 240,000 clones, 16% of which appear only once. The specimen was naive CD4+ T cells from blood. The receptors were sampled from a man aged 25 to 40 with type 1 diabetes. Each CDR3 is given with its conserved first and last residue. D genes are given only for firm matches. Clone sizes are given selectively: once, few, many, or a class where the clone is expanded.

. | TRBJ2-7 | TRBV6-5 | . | CASSYSAQTYEQYF | TGTGCCAGCAGTTACTCAGCGCAAACCTACGAGCAGTACTTC
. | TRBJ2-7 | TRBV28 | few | CASSSPTGLEQYF | TGTGCCAGCAGTTCACCCACGGGGCTCGAGCAGTACTTC
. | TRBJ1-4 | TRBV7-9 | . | CASSLALGGQLNEKLFF | TGTGCCAGCAGCTTAGCCTTAGGAGGACAGCTTAATGAAAAACTGTTTTTT
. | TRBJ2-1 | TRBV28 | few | CASTTPGRDNEQFF | TGTGCCAGCACCACCCCGGGACGGGACAATGAGCAGTTCTTC
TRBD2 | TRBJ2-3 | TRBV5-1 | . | CASSSVAGSDTQYF | TGCGCCAGCAGCTCAGTAGCGGGATCGGATACGCAGTATTTT
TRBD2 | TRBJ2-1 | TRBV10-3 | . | CAIMLAGGNEQFF | TGTGCCATCATGCTAGCGGGAGGGAACGAGCAGTTCTTC
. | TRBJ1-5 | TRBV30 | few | CAWSVAKGTQPQHF | TGTGCCTGGAGTGTAGCTAAGGGTACTCAGCCCCAGCATTTT
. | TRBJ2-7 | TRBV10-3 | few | CAITQTMGPGLEQYF | TGTGCCATCACCCAGACAATGGGTCCCGGGCTCGAGCAGTACTTC
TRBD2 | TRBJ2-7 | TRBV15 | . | CATSSHTGLAASYEQYF | TGTGCCACCAGCAGCCACACGGGACTAGCGGCCTCCTACGAGCAGTACTTC
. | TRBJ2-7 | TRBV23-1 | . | CASSQSGHDEQYF | TGCGCCAGCAGTCAATCCGGTCACGACGAGCAGTACTTC
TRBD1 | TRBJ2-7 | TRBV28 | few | CAHGARDRSSYEQYF | TGTGCCCACGGGGCCCGGGACAGGAGCTCCTACGAGCAGTACTTC
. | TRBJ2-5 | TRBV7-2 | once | CASSLGLEAQYF | TGTGCCAGCAGCTTAGGACTGGAGGCCCAGTACTTC
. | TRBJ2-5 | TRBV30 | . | CAWSAGRYQETQYF | TGTGCCTGGAGTGCGGGACGTTACCAAGAGACCCAGTACTTC
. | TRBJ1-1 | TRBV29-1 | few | CSVVRTLNTEAFF | TGCAGCGTTGTCCGGACCCTGAACACTGAAGCTTTCTTT
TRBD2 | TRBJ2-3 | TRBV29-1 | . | CSVSGRATDTQYF | TGCAGCGTTAGCGGGAGGGCCACAGATACGCAGTATTTT
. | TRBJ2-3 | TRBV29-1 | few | CSARRTAADTQYF | TGCAGCGCGAGAAGGACAGCGGCAGATACGCAGTATTTT
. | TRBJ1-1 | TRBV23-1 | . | CASSPRDRRAFF | TGCGCCAGCAGTCCAAGGGACCGGCGGGCTTTCTTT
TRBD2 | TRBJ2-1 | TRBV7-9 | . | CASSSGLAELEQFF | TGTGCCAGCAGCTCGGGACTAGCGGAACTTGAGCAGTTCTTC
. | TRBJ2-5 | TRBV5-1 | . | CASSLDTQNGKTQYF | TGCGCCAGCAGCTTGGATACCCAGAATGGGAAGACCCAGTACTTC
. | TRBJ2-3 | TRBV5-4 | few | CASSLKQGISSTDTQYF | TGTGCCAGCAGCTTGAAACAGGGAATCTCTAGCACAGATACGCAGTATTTT
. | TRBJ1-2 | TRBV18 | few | CASSPPAGDYGYTF | TGTGCCAGCTCACCACCTGCGGGGGACTATGGCTACACCTTC
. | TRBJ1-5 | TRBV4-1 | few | CASSPSGGGYQPQHF | TGCGCCAGCAGCCCCTCCGGGGGGGGATACCAGCCCCAGCATTTT
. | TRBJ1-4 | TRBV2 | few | CASQGAGEKLFF | TGTGCCAGCCAGGGAGCAGGTGAAAAACTGTTTTTT
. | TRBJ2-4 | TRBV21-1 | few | CASSDGRSDKNIQYF | TGTGCCAGCAGCGACGGGAGGAGCGACAAAAACATTCAGTACTTC
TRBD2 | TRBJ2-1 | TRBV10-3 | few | CAISASSGRMFEQFF | TGTGCCATCAGTGCCTCTAGCGGGAGAATGTTTGAGCAGTTCTTC
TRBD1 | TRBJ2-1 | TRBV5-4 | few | CASSFGTGTNEQFF | TGTGCCAGCAGCTTTGGGACAGGGACGAATGAGCAGTTCTTC
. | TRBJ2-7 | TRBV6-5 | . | CASSYSIRGDEQYF | TGTGCCAGCAGTTACTCAATCAGGGGAGACGAGCAGTACTTC